Shown below are 25 T cell receptor beta chains from a single sample sequenced in a study of blood T cell repertoires in COVID-19. Here immunoSEQ multiplex PCR was the method, and the copy in TCRdb shows in-frame clones only, minus some. Of about 260,000 clones in the sample, around 89% were seen once. The source material was PBMCs or T cells enriched from blood (not recorded which). Source of these receptors: a man between 45 and 60 years old who had been exposed to COVID-19.

J is TRBJ2-1 and V is TRBV19, with TRBD1 matching 7 bases. Germline V gene data show CDR1 as LNHDA and CDR2 as SQIVND (reference sequence). This CDR3 region has 14 residues. Trimming removed 7 bases from V and 7 bases from J; junction bases left unmatched: 10. The CDR3 DNA reads TGTGCCAGTATTGGTAGGGGGCGAGAGAATGAGCAGTTCTTC. Its protein product is CASIGRGRENEQFF. Complete variable domain (other parts from reference TRBV19 and TRBJ2-1): DGGITQSPKYLFRKEGQNVTLSCEQNLNHDAMYWYRQDPGQGLRLIYYSQIVNDFQKGDIAEGYSVSREKKESFPLTVTSAQKNPTAFYLCASIGRGRENEQFFGPGTRLTVL.

This clone has only a few counts. The V and J genes are TRBV19 and TRBJ1-1; 8 bases agree with TRBD1. Germline CDR1 is LNHDA and CDR2 is SQIVND (reference sequence). Losses at the gene ends were 3 bases for V and 1 base for J; bases not matched to a gene: 1. This CDR3 has 14 amino acids. The CDR3 region has the DNA TGTGCCAGTAGTATCCAGGGGGCGAACACTGAAGCTTTCTTT. Its protein product is CASSIQGANTEAFF.

The sample holds one count of this clone. The rearrangement links TRBV13 to TRBJ2-4; 10 bases align to TRBD1. V gave up 6 bases and J gave up 4 bases; unmatched junction bases: 6. The CDR3 has 15 amino acids. The germline V gene has CDR1 PRHDT and CDR2 FYEKMQ (reference sequence). CDR3 in amino acids: CASRSWGQGKNIQYF. The CDR3 bases are TGTGCCAGCAGGTCTTGGGGACAGGGGAAAAACATTCAGTACTTC.

The rearrangement joins TRBV29-1 to TRBJ1-1; D unresolved. Per germline, CDR1 SQVTM and CDR2 ANQGSEA. Deletions cut 6 bases from V and 5 bases from J, with 19 bases between. The CDR3 contains 14 residues. The CDR3 DNA reads as TGCAGCGTAGAAACGGGCCACCCGGGGACTGAAGCTTTCTTT. Amino acid sequence: CSVETGHPGTEAFF. Filled out from reference TRBV29-1 and TRBJ1-1, the complete variable domain reads SAVISQKPSRDICQRGTSLTIQCQVDSQVTMMFWYRQQPGQSLTLIATANQGSEATYESGFVIDKFPISRPNLTFSTLTVSNMSPEDSSIYLCSVETGHPGTEAFFGQGTRLTVV.

This clone was observed a few times. The chain recombines TRBV3-1 (or the pseudogene TRBV3-2) with TRBJ1-1; 7 bases align to TRBD1. The CDR3 covers 17 residues. Trimming took 4 bases from V and 0 from J; bases not matched to a gene: 11. Germline CDR1 LGHDT, CDR2 YNNKEL (reference sequence). The CDR3 loop is CASSPRGTAVMNTEAFF. In nucleotides, the CDR3 is TGTGCCAGCAGCCCAAGAGGGACAGCTGTTATGAACACTGAAGCTTTCTTT.

This clone was recorded once. V usage is TRBV19 and J usage is TRBJ1-1; unclear D gene. There are 13 residues in the CDR3. Germline CDR1 and CDR2: LNHDA and SQIVND (reference sequence). V lost 8 bases, J lost 0 bases, and 10 bases lay in between. This chain's CDR3 is CASCVSVNTEAFF. DNA of the CDR3: TGTGCCAGTTGTGTGTCTGTGAACACTGAAGCTTTCTTT.

J is TRBJ1-1 and V is TRBV19; no reliable D call. V gave up 3 bases and J gave up 6 bases, with 11 bases separating them. The CDR3 extends over 13 amino acids. Germline V gives CDR1 LNHDA, CDR2 SQIVND (reference sequence). Here the CDR3 reads CASSIQGGPEAFF. The DNA of the CDR3 is TGTGCCAGTAGTATTCAAGGAGGGCCTGAAGCTTTCTTT.

The chain combines TRBV7-9 with TRBJ1-2; no clear D. The germline V and J ends were trimmed by 5 bases and 10 bases, with 11 bases remaining between them. Germline V gene lookup returns CDR1 SEHNR and CDR2 FQNEAQ (reference sequence). The CDR3 runs to 11 residues. The CDR3 region has the DNA TGTGCCAGCAGCGGCGGGCACTACTACACCTTC. This encodes CASSGGHYYTF.

V is TRBV10-2 and J is TRBJ2-7, with a tentative D call TRBD2 (6 bases). Germline V gene lookup returns CDR1 WSHSY and CDR2 SAAADI. The V end lost 5 bases, the J end lost 0 bases, and 11 bases lay between the germline ends. The CDR3 contains 14 residues. The CDR3 sequence is CASSRGTRSYEQYV. CDR3 bases: TGCGCCAGCAGTCGGGGGACGCGCTCCTACGAGCAGTACGTC.

This chain links TRBV24-1 with TRBJ2-6, with D possibly TRBD2 on 5 matching bases. CDR1 and CDR2 from the germline V gene are KGHDR and SFDVKD. V was clipped by 5 bases and J by 1 base, with 14 bases between them. The CDR3 is 17 amino acids. In nucleotides, the CDR3 is TGTGCCACCAGTGGCTCAGCAGGAGGATCTGGGGCCAACGTCCTGACTTTC. Protein: CATSGSAGGSGANVLTF.

V usage is TRBV5-8 and J usage is TRBJ1-2; TRBD1 might be the D (5 bases). Germline lookup yields CDR1 SGHTS and CDR2 YDEGEE. Trimming stripped 1 base from V and 4 bases from J, with 14 bases between. This CDR3 has 15 amino acids. CDR3 sequence (DNA): TGTGCCAGCAGCTTGCCCGGGACTACGCGCTATGGCTACACCTTC. Amino acid sequence: CASSLPGTTRYGYTF.

This sequence joins TRBV4-1 and TRBJ2-1; 9 positions agree with TRBD2. Losses at the gene ends were 2 bases for V and 6 bases for J; bases not matched to a gene: 11. From germline, CDR1 is MGHRA and CDR2 YSYEKL. This CDR3 has 17 residues. CDR3 in DNA: TGCGCCAGCAGCCAAAATATAGCGGGAGTCCCAGTCAATGAGCAGTTCTTC. Translation gives CASSQNIAGVPVNEQFF.

The CDR3 here is CASSLFYTGDHQPQHF. CDR3 nucleotide sequence: TGTGCCAGCAGTTTATTTTATACAGGGGATCATCAGCCCCAGCATTTT. V usage is TRBV27 and J usage is TRBJ1-5, with 7 bases matching TRBD1. Germline trimming cut 1 base from V and 5 bases from J; bases unmatched to any gene: 8. This CDR3 has 16 amino acids. Germline V gene sequence: CDR1 MNHEY, CDR2 SMNVEV (reference sequence).

The CDR3 region is CASSIGDRVHNEQFF. The CDR3 DNA reads TGTGCCAGTAGTATCGGGGACAGGGTCCACAATGAGCAGTTCTTC. This chain links TRBV19 with TRBJ2-1; 9 positions agree with TRBD1. The CDR3 totals 15 residues. The V gene end was trimmed by 3 bases and the J gene end by 5 bases; junction bases not matched to a gene: 5. Germline CDR1 and CDR2: LNHDA and SQIVND (reference sequence).

The J gene is TRBJ2-1, the V gene TRBV29-1; D is possibly TRBD1 (5 bases). This CDR3 has 10 residues. Germline CDR1 SQVTM, CDR2 ANQGSEA. Trimming removed 6 bases from V and 8 bases from J, with 8 bases in between. CDR3 bases: TGCAGCGTAGCAGGGTATGAGCAGTTCTTC. Protein: CSVAGYEQFF.

In DNA form, the CDR3 reads TGTGCCAGCAGTTCTCTGGGCAGGGGCTATAACACTGAAGCTTTCTTT. Residues: CASSSLGRGYNTEAFF. V is TRBV28 and J is TRBJ1-1, with D perhaps TRBD1 (6 bases). The CDR3 totals 16 residues. Germline CDR1 and CDR2: MDHEN and SYDVKM. Trimming took 4 bases from V and 2 from J, leaving 17 bases between them.

This sequence joins TRBV7-6 and TRBJ2-1; 10 nucleotides line up with TRBD1. V shed 4 bases and J 4 bases; nucleotides not matched to a gene: 4. The CDR3 is 15 residues long. Germline V CDR1 and CDR2: SGHVS, FNYEAQ. The DNA of the CDR3 is TGTGCCAGCAGCTCTAGGACAGGGGGATACAATGAGCAGTTCTTC. This codes for CASSSRTGGYNEQFF.

The rearrangement uses TRBV5-1 and TRBJ2-7, with a tentative D call TRBD1 (5 bases). The CDR3 contains 15 residues. CDR1 is SGHRS, CDR2 YFSETQ, per germline. V was cut by 4 bases and J by 2 bases, with 16 bases left in between. CDR3 residues: CASSTSPDTPYEQYF. Here the CDR3 DNA reads TGCGCCAGCAGCACGAGCCCGGACACCCCCTACGAGCAGTACTTC.

This clone came up a few times. The CDR3 DNA sequence: TGTGCCAGTAGTATAGATCATGAGGAGTCGGCCTACGAGCAGTACTTC. It is translated as CASSIDHEESAYEQYF. This rearrangement joins TRBV19 to TRBJ2-7; D call uncertain. This CDR3 comprises 16 residues. Germline CDR1 and CDR2: LNHDA and SQIVND (reference sequence). V was clipped by 0 bases and J by 2 bases, with 14 bases between them.

V and J are TRBV19 and TRBJ1-1; TRBD1 matches at 8 bases. CDR1 is LNHDA, CDR2 SQIVND, per germline (reference sequence). Trimming removed 5 bases from V and 1 base from J; junction bases left unmatched: 6. The CDR3 runs 15 residues. Here the CDR3 reads CASSPLGTGNTEAFF. As DNA, the CDR3 is TGTGCCAGTAGTCCCCTAGGGACAGGGAACACTGAAGCTTTCTTT.

This chain joins TRBV28 and TRBJ2-7; 7 bases are a match to TRBD1. This CDR3 is built from 15 residues. CDR1 is MDHEN, CDR2 SYDVKM, per germline. V lost 5 bases, J lost 4 bases, and 11 bases stayed unmatched. The CDR3 bases are TGTGCCAGCAGTCCGATCGGGACAGAAGAGTACGAGCAGTACTTC. This translates into CASSPIGTEEYEQYF.

The V call is TRBV11-2, the J call TRBJ2-2, with D perhaps matching TRBD1 (5 bases). This CDR3 has 15 amino acids. V was pared by 5 bases and J by 4 bases, with 14 bases between. Looked up from germline, CDR1 is SGHAT and CDR2 is FQNNGV. The CDR3 DNA is TGTGCCAGCAGCCTCAGGACATTACTCACCGGGGAGCTGTTTTTT. Translated: CASSLRTLLTGELFF.

The CDR3 region is CASTLKGAAHYGYTF. CDR3 coding DNA: TGTGCCAGCACCCTTAAAGGGGCCGCCCACTATGGCTACACCTTC. V is TRBV27 and J is TRBJ1-2; D might be TRBD1 (5 bases). The CDR3 totals 15 residues. CDR1 is MNHEY, CDR2 SMNVEV, per germline (reference sequence). Trimming removed 7 bases at V and 3 bases at J, with 18 bases between.

J is TRBJ1-1 and V is TRBV24-1; D unclear. V was shortened by 2 bases and J by 5 bases, with 8 bases between the two germline ends. The CDR3 is 13 residues long. Germline values: CDR1 KGHDR, CDR2 SFDVKD. Written as DNA, the CDR3 is TGTGCCACCAGTGATTCCGGGAGAACTGAAGCTTTCTTT. Translated: CATSDSGRTEAFF.

The chain carries TRBV27 and TRBJ2-7; 11 positions agree with TRBD1. Unmatched junction bases numbered 6, after V lost 7 bases and J lost 4 bases. CDR1 and CDR2 (germline): MNHEY, SMNVEV (reference sequence). CDR3 size: 14 residues. DNA for the CDR3: TGTGCCAGCACCCGGACAGGGGGCACTTACGAGCAGTACTTC. It translates to CASTRTGGTYEQYF.